This T cell receptor (beta chain) is drawn from a study of shared clonotypes between healthy human individuals. Study results and caveats: Only blood samples were collected, and tissue repertoires likely differ.

TCRdb's table, derived via immunoSEQ multiplex PCR, lists solely in-frame clones and lacks some. The data show about 2.4 million clones, 80% to 95% seen once. A word on this clone: No antigen is known for it.

V lost 9 bases to trimming and J lost 1 base, with 15 bases between them. Looked up from germline, CDR1 is MNHNY and CDR2 is SVGAGI (reference sequence). The CDR3 loop spans 14 amino acids. This TCR was recovered from a young man in good health. Some clones in this sample may be carry-over from other donors' samples. V and J are TRBV6-6 and TRBJ1-1, with a tentative D call TRBD1 (6 bases). The source material was naive CD4+ T cells from PBMCs. Subset described: CD45RA+ positively selected. CDR3 amino acids: CASGKGGPNTEAFF. The CDR3 nucleotides are TGTGCCAGTGGAAAGGGGGGGCCGAACACTGAAGCTTTCTTT.